This T cell receptor beta chain was sequenced in a study of shared T cell receptors in the human thymus (TCRdb year 2021). At the level of the whole study: The study examined how self-reactive, shared T-cell receptor alpha chains are generated in the human thymus.

The table lists this clone with a count of one. It has no known antigen specificity. The record has no base qualities; no much larger clone is one base away. The CDR3 goes from the cysteine to the phenylalanine over 19 residues. Of all the DNA, just the CDR3 is kept, 57 bases in frame from base 1. CDR1 is given as MDHEN and CDR2 as SYDVKM, both from the germline V gene. Trimming takes 3 bases off V and 5 bases off J; junction bases not matched to a gene: 17. Library construction relied on the immunoSEQ multiplex PCR assay. As stored in TCRdb, this immuneACCESS dataset retains in-frame rearrangements with V and J assigned. A fraction of the clones does not appear; measured against another copy, unresolved V genes explain less than half of the discrepancy, and the remainder lacks a known reason. The sample records hundreds of thousands of clones, 85% to 90% of which are singletons. The ten most abundant clones make up about 0.01% of the sample.

Another study also made use of these data, one on human thymus T cells. The other study reports the following: In Finland, the donors were immunologically healthy infants who were having open corrective cardiac surgery for congenital heart defects. Thymus tissue was obtained as surgical resects removed during corrective cardiac surgery. V and J gene segment usage appeared biased in both thymic and peripheral blood repertoires. The related research found that thymic TCR repertoires overlapped highly between unrelated individuals. The study described the TCR alpha and beta repertoires in roughly 8 infant thymus samples and a few matching peripheral blood samples. Donor ages ranging from about 6 to 244 days were recorded, and a handful of male and a couple of female infants were included in the cohort. After being mechanically released from the tissue, thymocytes were kept at -70 degrees C in pellets of 10-30 million cells. Genomic DNA was extracted from frozen cell pellets with a QIAsymphony instrument. The immunoSEQ multiplex PCR assay was used to amplify the TCRB and TCRAD loci from a standardized quantity of quality-controlled genomic DNA. The amplicons spanned the V(D)J region and were long enough to cover the CDR3 and allow V and J genes to be identified. The amplicons were sequenced on an Illumina platform via the commercial immunoSEQ service. Primer bias and sequencing errors were corrected as previously described, and TCRAD and TCRB definitions were based on the IMGT database. Repertoires were analysed with immunoSEQ Analyzer 3.0 and VDJTools, covering basic statistics, V/J segment usage, diversity estimates, rarefaction and pairwise overlap. To estimate diversity, the Chao1, ChaoE, Efron-Thisted, Shannon and inverse Simpson indices were applied, and diversity was also estimated on datasets down-sampled to the smallest sample. For repertoire overlap, CDR3 nucleotide sequence, V gene and J gene had to match strictly, and clustering was done by Jaccard-based multidimensional scaling. Thymus samples yielded on average roughly 840,000 unique TCRB clonotypes, compared with about 80,000 from blood samples.

The receptor was isolated from a boy in the first two years of life with a congenital heart defect. Donor details come from another sample of the same person, matched by shared clones. Recombination connected TRBV28 to TRBJ2-1, with 9 central nucleotides matching TRBD2. The sample comprised thymocytes. The DNA sequence reads TGTGCCAGCAGTTTGTTCGGGCGGGAGGGCCGTAAAAGCCACAATGAGCAGTTCTTC. Translated, it gives CASSLFGREGRKSHNEQFF.